This TCR beta chain came from a study of glioma-infiltrating T cells. Points from the study as a whole: Non-neoplastic patients had below-expected tissue-blood divergence, while all gliomas exceeded expectation.

Amplification of TCR alpha and beta CDR3 regions from RNA used iRepertoire nested multiplex PCR. TCRdb processed the multiplex PCR reads anew with MiXCR; each CDR3 protein has one entry. The repertoire has approximately 88,000 distinct CDR3 sequences, around a quarter of them found once; the top ten carry under 8.5%. On this clonotype itself: Its antigen is currently unknown.

This CDR3 spans 17 amino acids. Germline V gene data show CDR1 as SEHNR and CDR2 as FQNEAQ (reference sequence). V was clipped by 5 bases and J by 1 base; unmatched bases: 10. The receptor's source is a human donor with low-grade glioma or glioblastoma, undergoing nonglioma brain surgery, or in good health (not recorded which). This chain connects TRBV7-9 to TRBJ1-1; 10 bases match TRBD1. The sample consisted of glioma tissue, nonneoplastic brain tissue, or PBMCs (not recorded which). This CDR3 reads CASSRPGTGVKNTEAFF. The CDR3 DNA follows: TGTGCCAGCAGCCGCCCTGGGACAGGGGTTAAGAACACTGAAGCTTTCTTT.